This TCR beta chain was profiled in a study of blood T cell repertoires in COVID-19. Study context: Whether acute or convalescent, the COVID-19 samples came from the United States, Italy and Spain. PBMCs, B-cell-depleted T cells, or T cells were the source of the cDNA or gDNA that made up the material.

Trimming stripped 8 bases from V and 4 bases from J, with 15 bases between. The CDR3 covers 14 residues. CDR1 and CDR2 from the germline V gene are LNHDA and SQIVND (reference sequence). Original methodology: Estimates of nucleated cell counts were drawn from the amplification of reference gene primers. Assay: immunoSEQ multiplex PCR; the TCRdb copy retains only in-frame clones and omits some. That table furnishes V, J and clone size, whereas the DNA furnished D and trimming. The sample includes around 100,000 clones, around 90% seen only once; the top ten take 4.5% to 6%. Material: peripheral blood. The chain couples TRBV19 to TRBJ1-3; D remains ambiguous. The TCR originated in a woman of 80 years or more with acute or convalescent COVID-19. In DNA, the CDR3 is TGTGCCAGTCGCTATACGTTGTCGGGAAACACCATATATTTT. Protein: CASRYTLSGNTIYF.